This T cell receptor beta chain was documented in a study of patients and donors after allogeneic stem cell transplantation. TCRdb used MiXCR to reprocess the RT-PCR reads, holding one entry per CDR3 protein. This table has roughly 21,000 distinct CDR3 sequences, less than 30% appearing once. This clonotype was detected only a few times. Sequenced: blood, either unsorted or a sorted T cell fraction (not recorded which). This sequence was found in a human donor who was either an allogeneic HSCT recipient or a stem cell or donor lymphocyte infusion donor (not recorded which). It is not recorded whose cells these are; they may come from a transplant donor.

DNA of the CDR3: TGTGCCAGCACTCACGGGCAACTCATGAACACTGAAGCTTTCTTT. Protein product: CASTHGQLMNTEAFF. This chain uses TRBV12-3 or TRBV12-4 with TRBJ1-1, with no clear D. CDR3 size: 15 residues. Trimming left V 7 bases short and J 0 bases short, with 15 bases between.